Listed here is a single TCR beta chain. Its antigen target is currently unknown. The data derive from a study of cytomegalovirus exposure and HLA in healthy donors (dated 2017 in TCRdb). About the study as a whole: In an earlier analysis of about 560 of the donors, 276 Gb of sequence data and some 120 million unique TCR beta sequences from roughly 190 million T cells were reported. An early release that covered roughly 600 HLA-typed donors contained 300 to 350 gigabases of sequencing data and around 85 million unique TCR sequences. Of the roughly 430 genotyped donors, 65% to 90% fell in the genetic ancestry cluster associated with self-reported Caucasian donors. The study aimed to test whether signatures of past pathogen exposure could be identified by cataloging public T cell receptors. Using immunosequencing, the study profiled T cell repertoires from about 610 subjects and related those repertoires to cytomegalovirus serostatus. Along with the roughly 670-subject first cohort, a separate validation cohort of over a hundred different subjects was used. High-throughput TCR immunosequencing, statistical association of individual TCRs with disease status, and machine learning were combined to predict cytomegalovirus infection status. To study patterns of TCR occurrence, a later analysis re-analyzed previously published TCR beta repertoires from 550 to 800 donors and added high-resolution HLA genotyping. The later analysis used no new phenotypic data to find candidate immune exposures, relying instead on TCR beta sequences and their occurrence across donors. An earlier analysis of about 600 of the donors used high-throughput TCR beta sequencing to judge whether each TCR beta V gene segment behaved as functional or pseudogenic. Donor age, sex, ethnicity and CMV serostatus were collected together with the repertoire data. A later genetic analysis took genome-wide SNP genotypes for about 65% of the roughly 670 donors and used that subset as a discovery cohort. Every discovery cohort repertoire had been produced on one sequencing platform. Class I and class II HLA loci were covered by the typing at four-digit resolution. The number of donors typed differed by locus, with roughly 629-640 for A, B, C, DRB1 and DQB1, about 500 for DQA1, nearly 610 for DPA1, and roughly 450 for DPB1. Because of strong linkage in the cohort, roughly five DR-DQ haplotypes were treated as single units for association and clustering. Among over 350 genotyped donors of the cohort, an average of approximately 250,000 unique TCR beta nucleotide sequences were sequenced per donor, roughly 18% of them non-productive.

Study-wide conclusions, independent of this receptor: According to a later analysis, parvovirus B19, influenza, CMV and Epstein-Barr virus appeared linked to several top co-occurrence clusters. Cytomegalovirus status was reported to be diagnosed by the classifier with high specificity and sensitivity in both the original and validation cohorts. In a later analysis, most CMV-associated TCR beta chains were found to appear HLA-restricted, with HLA associations seemingly driven largely by CMV exposure. An earlier analysis of around 600 of the donors showed that most TCR beta V segments appeared in productive rearrangements either about 87% or about 30% of the time, which broadly matched IMGT annotations. When HLA alleles, especially DR and DQ, strongly co-occurred, TCR associations were difficult to assign to individual alleles. It was suggested by the authors that the approach could potentially be generalized to other disease states and immunological phenotypes. At a false discovery rate of 0.05, a later analysis linked under 20,000 TCR beta sequences to specific HLA alleles. Because some donors lacked HLA typing at each locus, the association tests relied only on the typed subset. Immune exposure information for the cohort was limited to CMV serostatus. A few of the identified cytomegalovirus-associated TCR beta chains were confirmed in vitro to be specific for cytomegalovirus antigens. According to a later genetic analysis, donors in an Asian-associated ancestry cluster had fewer N-insertions in productive TCRs than the approximately 630-donor mean. A further reported finding was that TCR beta sequences accurately predicted the HLA-A and HLA-B alleles for most subjects in the first cohort. Roughly uniform sequencing depth across donors was assumed in presence/absence analyses, although this assumption may not hold. The study listed 150 to 200 TCR beta chains as associated with cytomegalovirus. Most TCR sequences were seen in very few donors, while some public TCRs were found in many individuals. Correlated functional status among segregating V segments might reflect linkage disequilibrium, but an unknown experimental factor could not be ruled out. This cohort had only TCR beta chains sequenced, and the lack of alpha or paired-chain data limited which features could be detected. A later analysis found that TCR association rates varied across HLA loci, with DRB1 alleles showing the most associated TCRs and HLA-C alleles the fewest. The sequencing pipeline was judged likely to have produced a cluster of highly shared sequence variants as a technical artifact. Because counts were too low, some 16 rarely observed V segments, including chromosome 9 orphons, were excluded from the earlier analysis of several hundred of the donors. An association between a missense DCLRE1C variant and V-gene and J-gene trimming of TCR beta chains was found in a later genetic analysis and replicated in an independent cohort. In a later analysis, HLA-associated TCR beta chains showed more clonal expansion and lower generation probabilities than non-associated chains that were equally common. The 87-base-pair reads could not distinguish some IMGT-functional V segments, including TRBV6-2 and TRBV6-3, so those segments were excluded.

In total, about 650 healthy bone marrow donors made up the cohort. At the time of sampling, all cohort members were nominally healthy, though unrecorded immune exposures were likely present. The donor tested CMV seronegative, placing the donor among the 300 to 400 seronegative members of the cohort. Every donor gave a peripheral blood sample, and the peripheral blood mononuclear cells from that sample were used for TCR beta sequencing. Genomic DNA was extracted from the blood cell samples with the Qiagen DNeasy Blood Extraction Kit. Library creation used the immunoSEQ multiplex PCR assay. For the multiplex PCR, a mixture combining 60 forward primers for TCR Vbeta segments and 13 reverse primers for TCR Jbeta segments was used. The CDR3 region of rearranged TCR beta genes was amplified from genomic DNA by a multiplex PCR assay. The amplified TCR beta libraries were sequenced on the Illumina HiSeq System as 87-base-pair reads. The original methods were these. A later analysis tallied approximately 87 million unique TCR beta chains across the 600 to 700 repertoires, and about 12 million of those chains were shared by two or more donors. Raw reads were error-corrected and collapsed into unique sequences by a nearest-neighbor algorithm in which closely related sequences were merged to remove PCR and sequencing errors. To assign V, D and J gene segments, CDR3 sequences were aligned to IMGT reference sequences. For a sequence to be retained, a match of at least six nucleotides was required to both a V gene segment and a J gene segment. Rearrangements were called productive when the CDR3 lacked stop codons and stayed in frame with V and J; all others were non-productive. CDR3 was defined according to IMGT convention as the region running from the second conserved V-encoded cysteine to the conserved J-encoded phenylalanine. In an earlier analysis of 587 of the donors, sequences lacking an unambiguous match to a single V gene segment were excluded. In an earlier analysis of 587 of the donors, V segments were called functional above 56.7% productive rearrangements and were called segregating when the between-donor standard deviation exceeded 5%. A statistical classification framework was built to diagnose cytomegalovirus status from the catalog of TCR beta chain sequences. V and J gene assignment, in a later analysis, came from comparing TCR nucleotide sequences with IMGT/GENE-DB human TR gene sequences. A later analysis assigned CDR3 sequences and most-parsimonious VDJ recombination scenarios with the TCRdist pipeline. A later analysis defined each TCR beta chain by its CDR3 amino acid sequence plus V-gene family, and excluded reads lacking a unique V-gene family. In a later analysis, 450 to 600 highly shared, low-generation-probability nucleotide sequences were removed to address suspected cross-contamination and a sequencing artifact. In a later analysis, a clonal expansion index for each public chain was calculated from normalized within-repertoire ranks of inferred template counts. In a later analysis, generation probabilities were computed with a VDJ recombination model fitted to out-of-frame rearrangements, and the resulting probabilities were checked against IGoR. Hypergeometric tests were used in a later analysis to score TCR-TCR, TCR-HLA and TCR-CMV co-occurrence, with a repertoire-size bias correction applied to the TCR pairs. False discovery rates were estimated in a later analysis by permuting HLA or CMV assignments 20 times. In a later analysis, co-occurring TCRs were grouped using DBSCAN, with TCRdist sequence similarity added in when clustering inside HLA-allele-positive subsets. Repertoires with fewer than 30,000 or more than 120,000 public chains, plus five repertoires with anomalous nucleotide sharing, were excluded from co-occurrence clustering. TCRdb stores this immuneACCESS table with in-frame sequences only. Part of the clones is absent; in the studies checked, under half of the shortfall reflects unresolved V genes, and no reason is known for the rest. That table gives V, J and clone size, and the DNA gave D and trimming. The sample's table covers about 160,000 clones. The ten largest clones represent 1.3% of the sample.

The CDR3 holds 13 amino acids from the cysteine to the phenylalanine. Left in the record is the CDR3 DNA by itself, 39 bases read in frame from the first base. The germline V gene (reference sequence) provides CDR1 SEHNR and CDR2 FQNEAQ. Cut back by 8 bases and 3 bases, the V and J ends lie 13 bases apart. The sample taken for sequencing was PBMCs. The sequence was obtained from an older woman in good health and CMV-seronegative. The V and J genes are TRBV7-9 and TRBJ1-2, with no D gene named confidently. The sequenced DNA: TGTGCCAGCTCCAGTTCTTTCGACTATGGCTACACCTTC. The translation is CASSSSFDYGYTF.